The clone carrying this TCR beta chain was counted a few times. Its target is not known. The V gene's germline CDR1 is MNHNY and CDR2 SVGAGI (reference sequence). The CDR3 is 15 residues long. Trimming cost V 0 bases and J 1 base, with 9 bases left between them. The data belong to a study of CD4 T cells in relation to SARS-CoV-2 and coronaviruses. Some clones are missing from TCRdb's copy, which holds only in-frame ones; the method was immunoSEQ multiplex PCR. The sample contains some 43,000 clones, around 79% of which appear only once. This rearrangement joins TRBV6-6 to TRBJ1-1, with D possibly TRBD1 on 6 matching bases. The receptor's source is an adult with COVID-19. Sequenced: naive CD4+ T cells from PBMCs, cultured in vitro. Specified subset: naive CD4+ T cells isolated by negative enrichment. As DNA, the CDR3 is TGTGCCAGCAGTTACTCTGGACAGAAGAACACTGAAGCTTTCTTT. It specifies CASSYSGQKNTEAFF.